These T cell receptor beta chains were read from a single sample in a study of cytomegalovirus exposure and HLA in healthy donors. This table comes from immunoSEQ multiplex PCR, and its TCRdb copy is limited to in-frame clones, with some not included. This table holds roughly 280,000 clones, 70% to 90% found once. The sequenced material came from PBMCs. These receptors all come from a woman aged 18-35 years in good health and CMV-seronegative. Both conserved end residues are part of each CDR3. Each record gives: CDR3 protein, CDR3 DNA, J gene, V gene, CDR3 length, D gene, clone size. A D gene is named only where the DNA matches it firmly. Clone size, where shown, is once, few, many, or a class for clones that have expanded.

CASKHRDRAYEQYF,TGTGCCAGCAAGCACCGGGACAGGGCCTACGAGCAGTACTTC,TRBJ2-7,TRBV6-1,14,TRBD1,NA
CASSSTIGQANYGYTF,TGCGCCAGCAGTTCAACCATCGGACAGGCCAACTATGGCTACACCTTC,TRBJ1-2,TRBV5-1,16,TRBD1,NA
CASSPWTFPRDTQYF,TGCGCCAGCAGCCCTTGGACATTTCCCAGAGATACGCAGTATTTT,TRBJ2-3,TRBV5-1,15,NA,NA
CARTGFGNSPLHF,TGTGCCAGGACAGGGTTCGGTAATTCACCCCTCCACTTT,TRBJ1-6,TRBV6-4,13,TRBD1,NA
CASSGDRGYQPQHF,TGTGCCAGCAGCGGGGACAGGGGGTATCAGCCCCAGCATTTT,TRBJ1-5,TRBV9,14,TRBD1,NA
CASSLNQGSTEAFF,TGTGCCAGCAGTTTAAACCAGGGGAGTACTGAAGCTTTCTTT,TRBJ1-1,TRBV27,14,NA,few
CSVYPGTSTDTQYF,TGCAGCGTTTATCCCGGGACTAGCACAGATACGCAGTATTTT,TRBJ2-3,TRBV29-1,14,NA,NA
CASSLKEDREYEQYF,TGTGCCAGCAGCTTGAAGGAGGACAGAGAATACGAGCAGTACTTC,TRBJ2-7,TRBV5-7,15,NA,NA
CASSIGAGWSETQYF,TGTGCCAGTAGTATAGGTGCGGGGTGGTCAGAGACCCAGTACTTC,TRBJ2-5,TRBV19,15,NA,NA
CAISTDSLYGYTF,TGTGCCATCAGTACGGACAGCCTTTATGGCTACACCTTC,TRBJ1-2,TRBV10-3,13,NA,NA
CAWIEAEAFF,TGTGCCTGGATAGAGGCGGAGGCTTTCTTT,TRBJ1-1,TRBV30,10,NA,NA
CASSRLGTTKETQYF,TGTGCCAGCAGCCGCCTCGGGACTACTAAAGAGACCCAGTACTTC,TRBJ2-5,TRBV7-2,15,TRBD2,NA
CASSLSRGNYGYTF,TGTGCCAGCAGCTTGTCCAGGGGGAACTATGGCTACACCTTC,TRBJ1-2,TRBV5-8,14,TRBD1,NA
CASSIVGASNYEQYF,TGTGCCAGTAGTATAGTTGGGGCTTCGAACTACGAGCAGTACTTC,TRBJ2-7,TRBV19,15,NA,NA
CASSPRRDGSTGELFF,TGTGCCAGCAGCCCGCGGAGGGACGGTTCAACCGGGGAGCTGTTTTTT,TRBJ2-2,TRBV5-6,16,NA,NA
CASSRGVNTEAFF,TGTGCCAGTAGCCGAGGAGTGAACACTGAAGCTTTCTTT,TRBJ1-1,TRBV19,13,NA,NA
CASSPQFGQPQHF,TGTGCCAGCTCACCACAGTTCGGTCAGCCCCAGCATTTT,TRBJ1-5,TRBV18,13,NA,few
CASTRRVETGELFF,TGCGCCAGCACCCGGAGGGTGGAGACCGGGGAGCTGTTTTTT,TRBJ2-2,TRBV4-1,14,NA,NA
CASSGGQGNQPQHF,TGTGCCAGCAGTGGGGGACAGGGCAATCAGCCCCAGCATTTT,TRBJ1-5,TRBV28,14,TRBD1,NA
CASSLGVAGNQPQHF,TGTGCCAGCTCCCTCGGGGTTGCGGGCAATCAGCCCCAGCATTTT,TRBJ1-5,TRBV18,15,NA,NA